These 28 T cell receptor beta chains were sequenced from one sample in a study of CD8+CD57+ T cells in acquired aplastic anemia. The use of genomic DNA as template underpinned the TCR beta VDJ and CDR3 profiling. TCRdb analysed the reads with MiXCR anew, one entry per CDR3 protein. The sample gives some 190,000 distinct CDR3 sequences, around 59% of which show up once; about 17% is in the top ten. The sample was sorted CD4+, CD8+, or CD8+CD57+ T cells (not recorded which) from PBMCs. Every receptor here comes from a human donor in good health, serving as a control.

Details on this clonotype: A single base separates this from a much larger clone, so it may be a read error. J is TRBJ2-4 and V is TRBV7-8; the D gene is possibly TRBD2 (6 bases). The germline V gene encodes CDR1 SGHVS and CDR2 FQNEAQ. The CDR3 has 12 residues. V was clipped by 5 bases and J by 8 bases, with 10 bases between them. CDR3 amino acids: CASSPPSDIQYF. The CDR3 nucleotides read TGTGCCAGCAGCCCCCCTAGCGACATTCAGTACTTC.

The V call is TRBV12-3 or TRBV12-4, the J call TRBJ1-2; D remains unclear. V was shortened by 4 bases and J by 7 bases, with 10 bases between the two germline ends. This CDR3 is built from 12 residues. CDR3 in DNA: TGTGCCAGCAGTTCTCTGAGACGTGGCTACACCTTC. This codes for CASSSLRRGYTF.

This clonotype came up many times. This rearrangement joins TRBV18 to TRBJ2-7; D not resolved. The CDR3 consists of 13 residues. Germline lookup yields CDR1 KGHSH and CDR2 LQKENI. Trimming stripped 0 bases from V and 6 bases from J, with 9 bases between. For the CDR3, the DNA is TGTGCCAGCTCACCACCGTCGCCAGGCGAGCAGTACTTC. Translated, it gives CASSPPSPGEQYF.

This clonotype was seen only a few times. This chain links TRBV29-1 with TRBJ2-5, with D possibly being TRBD1 (5 bases). The V end lost 5 bases, the J end lost 2 bases, and 21 bases lay between the germline ends. The length of the CDR3 is 16 residues. The germline V gene encodes CDR1 SQVTM and CDR2 ANQGSEA. CDR3 sequence reads: CSVLPPLGREQETQYF. CDR3 DNA: TGCAGCGTTTTACCCCCCTTAGGCAGGGAACAAGAGACCCAGTACTTC.

There are a few counts of this clonotype. The chain is built from TRBV7-6 and TRBJ2-3; 10 positions agree with TRBD2. From germline, CDR1 is SGHVS and CDR2 FNYEAQ. V shed 4 bases and J 6 bases; nucleotides not matched to a gene: 7. The CDR3 contains 15 residues. CDR3 DNA sequence: TGTGCCAGCAGCTCACAGCGGGGGGGCTCTGATACGCAGTATTTT. Translation: CASSSQRGGSDTQYF.

The chain is built from TRBV7-9 and TRBJ2-5; possible D gene TRBD2, 6 bases. This CDR3 is built from 13 residues. The V end lost 4 bases, the J end lost 5 bases, and 11 bases lay between the germline ends. CDR1 is SEHNR and CDR2 is FQNEAQ in the germline V gene (reference sequence). The CDR3 region has the DNA TGTGCCAGCAGCTATCCAGGGACTGAGACCCAGTACTTC. Its protein is CASSYPGTETQYF.

This clonotype has a count of ten or more. The gene calls are TRBV11-1 and TRBJ2-7, with no clear D. The germline V gene encodes CDR1 SGHAT and CDR2 FQDESV (reference sequence). This CDR3 has 14 amino acids. V was trimmed by 0 bases and J by 2 bases, leaving 8 bases between them. CDR3 loop: CASSLADGPYEQYF. Written as DNA, the CDR3 is TGTGCCAGCAGCTTAGCGGACGGCCCCTACGAGCAGTACTTC.

Concerning this clonotype itself: A read error is possible here, since a much larger clone lies one base away. The chain couples TRBV7-3 to TRBJ1-6, with D uncertain. CDR1 SGHTA and CDR2 FQGTGA come from the germline V gene. The CDR3 is made up of 13 amino acids. With 3 bases removed from V and 15 bases from J, the gap between germline ends came to 15 bases. This CDR3 reads CASSFDGHGLLHF. CDR3 sequence (DNA): TGTGCCAGCAGCTTCGACGGGCACGGCCTCCTCCACTTT.

The chain has TRBV6-2 or TRBV6-3 and TRBJ2-1; the match to TRBD2 covers 13 bases. The CDR3 covers 20 residues. Germline V gives CDR1 MNHEY, CDR2 SVGEGT. V trimming: 2 bases; J trimming: 0 bases; junction bases outside the gene matches: 10. The DNA of the CDR3 is TGTGCCAGCAGTTACAACACGGGACTAGCGGGGCCCATCTCCTACAATGAGCAGTTCTTC. Amino acids: CASSYNTGLAGPISYNEQFF.

This clonotype was seen a few times. The chain is built from TRBV28 and TRBJ2-1, with D maybe TRBD2 (5 bases). V lost 2 bases and J 0 bases, leaving 8 bases between the germline ends. Germline loops: CDR1 MDHEN, CDR2 SYDVKM. The CDR3 extends over 15 amino acids. The DNA of the CDR3 is TGTGCCAGCAGTTTAGAGGGCCTCTCCTACAATGAGCAGTTCTTC. Translation: CASSLEGLSYNEQFF.

This clonotype was detected a few times. The chain couples TRBV5-1 to TRBJ2-7; tentative D call: TRBD1 (6 bases). Germline CDR1 is SGHRS and CDR2 is YFSETQ. V dropped 0 bases and J dropped 6 bases, with 16 bases sitting between them. This CDR3 contains 15 residues. DNA of the CDR3: TGCGCCAGCAGCTTGGAGGGGGACGCAAACTCCGAGCAGTACTTC. Translation: CASSLEGDANSEQYF.

V gene TRBV28 combines with J gene TRBJ2-7, with 7 bases matching TRBD1. There are 15 residues in the CDR3. Trimming took 5 bases from V and 4 from J; bases not matched to a gene: 11. CDR1 and CDR2 from the germline V gene are MDHEN and SYDVKM. The CDR3 protein is CASSRDSSFQYEQYF. CDR3 DNA: TGTGCCAGCAGTCGGGACAGCTCCTTTCAATACGAGCAGTACTTC.

Many counts were recorded for this clonotype. V usage is TRBV6-5 and J usage is TRBJ2-7; 10 bases map to TRBD1. The CDR3 length is 15 residues. CDR1 and CDR2 (germline): MNHEY, SVGAGI. Losses at the gene ends were 5 bases for V and 5 bases for J; bases not matched to a gene: 9. The DNA for the CDR3 is TGTGCCAGCAGTCGATGGGACAGGGGTTCTCACGAGCAGTACTTC. This gives the protein CASSRWDRGSHEQYF.

The V and J genes are TRBV29-1 and TRBJ1-2; D call uncertain. Per germline, CDR1 SQVTM and CDR2 ANQGSEA. The CDR3 length is 11 residues. V dropped 0 bases and J dropped 5 bases, with 4 bases sitting between them. CDR3 DNA: TGCAGCGTTGAAGATAGATATGGCTACACCTTC. Translating gives CSVEDRYGYTF. The full variable domain, rest sourced from reference TRBV29-1 and TRBJ1-2, is SAVISQKPSRDICQRGTSLTIQCQVDSQVTMMFWYRQQPGQSLTLIATANQGSEATYESGFVIDKFPISRPNLTFSTLTVSNMSPEDSSIYLCSVEDRYGYTFGSGTRLTVV.

This clonotype was seen repeatedly, ten times or more. This chain uses TRBV25-1 with TRBJ1-1; 7 positions match TRBD1. Germline-derived CDR1 and CDR2 are MGHDK and SYGVNS. This CDR3 is 12 amino acids long. The junction had 4 bases not matched to a gene; V was cut back by 6 bases and J by 6 bases. The CDR3 loop reads CASSHGTAEAFF. CDR3 nucleotides: TGTGCCAGCAGCCACGGGACAGCTGAAGCTTTCTTT.

Regarding this clonotype: A much larger clone lies a single base off, so this may be a read error. The J gene is TRBJ1-6, the V gene TRBV12-3 or TRBV12-4; tentative D call: TRBD1 (5 bases). V gave up 6 bases and J gave up 5 bases, with 17 bases separating them. This CDR3 region has 16 residues. CDR3 sequence reads: CASSPLGDPHNSPLHF. As DNA, the CDR3 is TGTGCCAGCAGCCCCCTGGGGGACCCCCATAATTCACCCCTCCACTTT.

The V gene is TRBV4-1, the J gene TRBJ1-1; 9 bases fit TRBD1. Germline CDR1 MGHRA, CDR2 YSYEKL. The trim removed 3 bases at V and 2 bases at J, leaving 10 bases unmatched. The CDR3 totals 17 residues. The CDR3 here is CASSQPGQGRLNTEAFF. The DNA of the CDR3 is TGCGCCAGCAGCCAGCCGGGACAGGGAAGGTTAAACACTGAAGCTTTCTTT.

This rearrangement joins TRBV20-1 to TRBJ2-5, with 12 bases matching TRBD2. This CDR3 contains 15 residues. Germline assignment: CDR1 DFQATT and CDR2 SNEGSKA (reference sequence). Germline trimming cut 6 bases from V and 4 bases from J; bases unmatched to any gene: 9. CDR3 in DNA: TGCAGTGCGGTCACTAGCGGGGGGCCCCCAGAGACCCAGTACTTC. It encodes CSAVTSGGPPETQYF.

The V gene is TRBV20-1, the J gene TRBJ2-3; weak D call: TRBD1 (7 bases). V was pared by 3 bases and J by 1 base, with 14 bases between. CDR3 length: 15 amino acids. Germline CDR1 is DFQATT and CDR2 is SNEGSKA (reference sequence). CDR3 sequence: CSARRGDSCTDTQYF. The DNA for the CDR3 is TGCAGTGCTAGGAGGGGGGACAGCTGCACAGATACGCAGTATTTT.

The chain recombines TRBV9 with TRBJ1-6, with D unclear. This CDR3 has 15 residues. Per the germline V gene, CDR1 is SGDLS and CDR2 is YYNGEE. V shed 0 bases and J shed 6 bases, with 10 bases lying between them. CDR3: CASSVGGATNSPLHF. Written as DNA, the CDR3 is TGTGCCAGCAGCGTAGGAGGAGCTACTAATTCACCCCTCCACTTT.

This clonotype was counted only a few times. This could be a read error, since a much larger clone is one nucleotide away. The genes are TRBV6-6 and TRBJ1-6; D unresolved. Germline CDR1 reads MNHNY; CDR2 reads SVGAGI (reference sequence). The CDR3 consists of 13 residues. V gave up 1 base and J gave up 9 bases, with 7 bases separating them. CDR3 DNA: TGTGCCAGCAGTTACTTAAATAGTTCACCCCTCCACTTT. The encoded protein is CASSYLNSSPLHF.

The genes are TRBV20-1 and TRBJ2-1, with 10 bases identical to TRBD2. Losses at the gene ends were 3 bases for V and 2 bases for J; bases not matched to a gene: 4. The CDR3 totals 15 residues. CDR1 is DFQATT, CDR2 SNEGSKA, per germline (reference sequence). Written as DNA, the CDR3 is TGCAGTGCTAGGGGAGCGGGAGGGCCCTACAATGAGCAGTTCTTC. It encodes CSARGAGGPYNEQFF.

V gene TRBV15 combines with J gene TRBJ1-1; the D gene is possibly TRBD1 (6 bases). V lost 2 bases and J 7 bases, leaving 17 bases between the germline ends. The CDR3 covers 15 residues. Germline lookup yields CDR1 LNHNV and CDR2 YYDKDF (reference sequence). The CDR3 nucleotides read TGTGCCACCAGCAGACCCCAAACAGGGCTGGGTGAAGCTTTCTTT. This translates into CATSRPQTGLGEAFF.

This chain connects TRBV20-1 to TRBJ2-7, with D possibly being TRBD2 (6 bases). Germline V gene sequence: CDR1 DFQATT, CDR2 SNEGSKA (reference sequence). The CDR3 is 13 amino acids. Trimming left V 3 bases short and J 9 bases short, with 18 bases between. For the CDR3, the DNA is TGCAGTGCTAGTGGGGGACTCGATTTGGTGCAGTACTTC. Amino acids: CSASGGLDLVQYF.

V and J are TRBV29-1 and TRBJ1-2; D may be TRBD1 (6 bases). Trimming took off 2 bases at V and 0 bases at J, with 10 bases between the two ends. The CDR3 length is 14 residues. The V gene's germline CDR1 is SQVTM and CDR2 ANQGSEA. In DNA, the CDR3 is TGCAGCGTTGAAAGGGACAAGACTAACTATGGCTACACCTTC. It is translated as CSVERDKTNYGYTF.

The V and J genes are TRBV2 and TRBJ1-6; a weak D match, TRBD1 (5 bases). The CDR3 has 13 residues. Germline V gene data show CDR1 as SNHLY and CDR2 as FYNNEI. V was trimmed by 8 bases and J by 2 bases, leaving 7 bases between them. The DNA of the CDR3 is TGTGCCAGCCGGGGGGCCTATAATTCACCCCTCCACTTT. Amino acid sequence: CASRGAYNSPLHF.

In this sample, this clonotype turned up once. The chain carries TRBV5-5 and TRBJ2-7; 7 bases map to TRBD2. Germline assignment: CDR1 SGHKS and CDR2 YYEKEE (reference sequence). The CDR3 totals 13 residues. V shed 4 bases and J 2 bases; nucleotides not matched to a gene: 3. CDR3 nucleotides: TGTGCCAGCAGCCGTCGGGGGGCCTACGAGCAGTACTTC. Translation: CASSRRGAYEQYF.

This clonotype was seen many times. The chain uses TRBV6-5 and TRBJ1-2, with D possibly TRBD1 on 6 matching bases. CDR3 size: 15 residues. Trimming shortened V by 5 bases and J by 4 bases, and 17 bases separated the two germline ends. From germline, CDR1 is MNHEY and CDR2 SVGAGI. DNA of the CDR3: TGTGCCAGCAGTACGGGGGGGGGCGTCATCTATGGCTACACCTTC. It translates to CASSTGGGVIYGYTF.